Listed below are T cell receptor beta chains from one sample, sequenced in a study of beta chain features in type 1 diabetes. The repertoire was sequenced with immunoSEQ multiplex PCR; TCRdb's copy has only in-frame clones and lacks some. The table lists 500,000 to 650,000 clones, around 12% of them singletons, with around 0.12% in the top ten. Source material: naive CD4+ T cells from blood. The receptors stem from a man aged 30-40 years with type 1 diabetes. CDR3s include the opening cysteine and the closing phenylalanine or tryptophan. D genes are given only for firm matches. Not all rows give a size; the values are once, few, many and, for expanded clones, a class.

TRBV19,NA,TRBJ1-4,few,CASGGSENEKLFF,TGTGCCAGCGGAGGTTCCGAGAATGAAAAACTGTTTTTT
TRBV9,NA,TRBJ2-7,few,CASSVDGGREQYF,TGTGCCAGCAGCGTAGATGGGGGACGGGAGCAGTACTTC
TRBV30,TRBD1,TRBJ1-6,NA,CAWRDRVDSPLHF,TGTGCCTGGAGAGACAGGGTTGATTCACCCCTCCACTTT
TRBV6-5,TRBD1,TRBJ1-5,NA,CASRGTGDQPQHF,TGTGCCAGCAGAGGGACAGGGGATCAGCCCCAGCATTTT
TRBV10-3,NA,TRBJ2-6,few,CAISIRDSGANVLTF,TGTGCCATCAGCATCAGAGACTCTGGGGCCAACGTCCTGACTTTC
TRBV21-1,NA,TRBJ1-5,NA,CASSKVAGGKSNQPQHF,TGTGCCAGCAGCAAAGTGGCAGGGGGCAAAAGCAATCAGCCCCAGCATTTT
TRBV5-1,NA,TRBJ2-3,NA,CASSLAVGGTDTQYF,TGCGCCAGCAGCCTGGCGGTCGGCGGCACAGATACGCAGTATTTT
TRBV12-5,NA,TRBJ1-2,few,CASGEGGTLTNYGYTF,TGTGCTAGTGGTGAGGGAGGGACACTTACTAACTATGGCTACACCTTC
TRBV7-8,TRBD1,TRBJ2-1,NA,CASSLRTGGWNEQFF,TGTGCCAGCAGCTTAAGGACAGGGGGATGGAATGAGCAGTTCTTC
TRBV6-6,TRBD1,TRBJ1-1,NA,CASSRTGRGDTEAFF,TGTGCCAGCAGTAGGACAGGGAGAGGTGACACTGAAGCTTTCTTT
TRBV7-2,TRBD1,TRBJ2-4,NA,CASSLGDRVAKNIQYF,TGTGCCAGCAGCTTAGGGGACAGGGTAGCCAAAAACATTCAGTACTTC
TRBV30,NA,TRBJ1-6,NA,CAWSVNTNSPLHF,TGTGCCTGGAGTGTAAATACTAATTCACCCCTCCACTTT
TRBV4-3,NA,TRBJ1-1,few,CASSQVGVGTEAFF,TGCGCCAGCAGCCAAGTGGGGGTAGGTACTGAAGCTTTCTTT
TRBV4-3,NA,TRBJ1-2,few,CASSQVNSNYGYTF,TGCGCCAGCAGCCAAGTTAACAGTAACTATGGCTACACCTTC
TRBV6-4,NA,TRBJ2-1,NA,CASSSRSGVRNEQFF,TGTGCCAGCAGTTCGCGGAGTGGGGTACGCAATGAGCAGTTCTTC
TRBV7-2,TRBD2,TRBJ2-3,NA,CASSSWATSGVTSTDTQYF,TGTGCCAGCAGCTCATGGGCGACTAGCGGGGTAACTAGCACAGATACGCAGTATTTT
TRBV25-1,TRBD1,TRBJ1-2,few,CASSERRTGHYGYTF,TGTGCCAGCAGTGAACGGCGGACAGGACACTATGGCTACACCTTC
TRBV7-8,NA,TRBJ2-3,NA,CASSPIEVTQYF,TGTGCCAGCAGCCCTATAGAGGTTACGCAGTATTTT
TRBV14,NA,TRBJ2-1,few,CASNRGAYNEQFF,TGTGCCAGCAACCGGGGGGCGTACAATGAGCAGTTCTTC
TRBV4-3,TRBD1,TRBJ2-3,once,CASSRGGQTTDTQYF,TGCGCCAGCAGCCGAGGGGGACAGACCACAGATACGCAGTATTTT
TRBV2,TRBD1,TRBJ2-7,NA,CASRTGSSYEQYF,TGTGCCAGCAGGACAGGGAGCTCCTACGAGCAGTACTTC
TRBV9,TRBD1,TRBJ1-2,few,CASSPGQGIYGYTF,TGTGCCAGCAGCCCAGGACAGGGAATCTATGGCTACACCTTC
TRBV29-1,NA,TRBJ2-7,NA,CSVGGGNEQYF,TGCAGCGTCGGAGGGGGCAACGAGCAGTACTTC
TRBV6-1,NA,TRBJ1-5,few,CASGQPQPQHF,TGTGCCAGCGGGCAGCCTCAGCCCCAGCATTTT
TRBV18,NA,TRBJ1-6,NA,CASSPDRAYLSPLHF,TGTGCCAGCTCACCCGACAGAGCTTACCTTTCACCCCTCCACTTT
TRBV4-3,NA,TRBJ1-2,NA,CASSQAPGRTNYGYTF,TGCGCCAGCAGCCAAGCCCCGGGACGGACTAACTATGGCTACACCTTC
TRBV5-6,NA,TRBJ1-1,few,CASSLGRRGTEAFF,TGTGCCAGCAGCTTGGGAAGGAGGGGCACTGAAGCTTTCTTT
TRBV10-3,TRBD2,TRBJ2-1,NA,CAISESRSPGTSGYNEQFF,TGTGCCATCAGTGAGTCGAGGTCCCCAGGGACTAGCGGTTATAATGAGCAGTTCTTC
TRBV7-6,NA,TRBJ1-1,few,CASSLPPGGYTEAFF,TGTGCCAGCAGCTTACCCCCGGGGGGGTACACTGAAGCTTTCTTT
TRBV6-5,NA,TRBJ1-2,few,CASSYGGSSYGYTF,TGTGCCAGCAGTTACGGGGGCTCCAGCTATGGCTACACCTTC
TRBV7-2,NA,TRBJ1-3,NA,CASSLVSGAGSGNTIYF,TGTGCCAGCAGCTTAGTGTCAGGGGCCGGCTCTGGAAACACCATATATTTT
TRBV5-1,NA,TRBJ2-7,NA,CASSLAGAHYEQYF,TGCGCCAGCAGCTTGGCCGGGGCCCACTACGAGCAGTACTTC
TRBV4-3,NA,TRBJ1-6,NA,CASSQDLQAHSPLHF,TGCGCCAGCAGCCAAGATCTACAGGCTCATTCACCCCTCCACTTT
TRBV28,NA,TRBJ1-4,NA,CASSMNVGKLFF,TGTGCCAGCAGTATGAACGTCGGAAAACTGTTTTTT
TRBV5-4,NA,TRBJ2-3,few,CASSLEGTDTQYF,TGTGCCAGCAGCTTGGAAGGCACAGATACGCAGTATTTT
TRBV6-5,TRBD2,TRBJ2-7,few,CASSYTSRGAYEQYF,TGTGCCAGCAGTTACACTTCCCGGGGGGCCTACGAGCAGTACTTC
TRBV29-1,NA,TRBJ2-2,NA,CSVDSGAGYTGELFF,TGCAGCGTTGATTCAGGGGCGGGATACACCGGGGAGCTGTTTTTT
TRBV2,NA,TRBJ1-4,NA,CASSEAARGPREKLFF,TGTGCCAGCAGTGAAGCAGCTCGGGGACCTCGCGAAAAACTGTTTTTT
TRBV5-4,NA,TRBJ2-7,NA,CASSSGTPSVKQYF,TGTGCCAGCAGCTCGGGGACCCCCTCGGTGAAGCAGTACTTC
TRBV2,NA,TRBJ1-2,NA,CASSDQGTDGYTF,TGTGCCAGCAGTGATCAGGGTACAGATGGCTACACCTTC
TRBV18,NA,TRBJ1-5,NA,CASSPAALSNQPQHF,TGTGCCAGCTCGCCGGCCGCCCTTAGCAATCAGCCCCAGCATTTT
TRBV7-6,TRBD2,TRBJ2-3,NA,CASSLAQKLAGGYTDTQYF,TGTGCCAGCAGCTTAGCTCAGAAACTAGCGGGGGGCTACACAGATACGCAGTATTTT
TRBV7-3,TRBD2,TRBJ2-1,NA,CASSPFHRGDNEQFF,TGTGCCAGCAGCCCATTTCACCGGGGGGACAATGAGCAGTTCTTC
TRBV4-1,NA,TRBJ1-3,NA,CASSPRETATGNTIYF,TGCGCCAGCAGCCCTCGAGAGACAGCCACTGGAAACACCATATATTTT
TRBV2,NA,TRBJ1-5,few,CASTEGMHSNQPQHF,TGTGCCAGCACGGAGGGGATGCATAGCAATCAGCCCCAGCATTTT
TRBV15,TRBD1,TRBJ2-1,few,CATSSRTGNNEQFF,TGTGCCACCAGCAGCCGGACAGGTAACAATGAGCAGTTCTTC
TRBV14,TRBD1,TRBJ2-1,few,CASSQGSGTAWGEQFF,TGTGCCAGCAGCCAAGGGTCCGGGACAGCTTGGGGTGAGCAGTTCTTC
TRBV6-5,TRBD1,TRBJ1-6,NA,CASSPQGANSPLHF,TGTGCCAGCAGTCCACAGGGGGCCAATTCACCCCTCCACTTT
TRBV7-6,NA,TRBJ1-4,NA,CASRSSEEKLFF,TGTGCCAGCAGAAGCAGTGAGGAAAAACTGTTTTTT
TRBV18,TRBD1,TRBJ2-7,NA,CASSRDSSSYEQYF,TGTGCCAGCTCACGGGACAGCAGCTCCTACGAGCAGTACTTC
TRBV11-2,NA,TRBJ2-3,few,CASSLGWRGQDTQYF,TGTGCCAGCAGCTTAGGCTGGCGTGGTCAAGATACGCAGTATTTT